These 20 T cell receptor beta chains came from one sample sequenced in a study of beta chain features in type 1 diabetes. Every isolated RNA sample was fully reverse transcribed, so sequencing captured expressed TCRB transcripts. Sequencing used immunoSEQ multiplex PCR; TCRdb keeps in-frame clones, though not all of them. In the table there are almost 350,000 clones, roughly 8% of which are singletons. Sequenced sample: central memory CD4+ T cells from blood. The origin of the receptors is a woman younger than 30 in good health.

This clone has more than one count but fewer than ten. The chain recombines TRBV11-2 with TRBJ2-1; the match to TRBD2 covers 10 bases. From germline, CDR1 is SGHAT and CDR2 FQNNGV. J gave up 4 bases and V 5 bases, and 11 bases lay outside the gene matches. The CDR3 has 17 residues. This CDR3 reads CASSTAGSGRGYNEQFF. The CDR3 bases are TGTGCCAGCAGCACCGCCGGCAGCGGGAGGGGGTACAATGAGCAGTTCTTC.

On this clone: The conserved phenylalanine or tryptophan normally closing the CDR3 is absent here, so this likely arose from a read error. The V and J genes are TRBV5-6 and TRBJ2-2; 7 bases fit TRBD2. Germline V gives CDR1 SGHDT, CDR2 YYEEEE. Unmatched junction bases numbered 6, after V lost 4 bases and J lost 6 bases. CDR3 length equals 14 residues. In DNA form, the CDR3 reads TGTGCCAGCAGCGGACTAGTCTACGCCGGGGAGCTGTTTCTT. Amino acid sequence: CASSGLVYAGELFL.

The V gene is TRBV5-8, the J gene TRBJ1-1; D unresolved. CDR3 length equals 14 residues. Germline-derived CDR1 and CDR2 are SGHTS and YDEGEE. V was shortened by 4 bases and J by 1 base, with 11 bases between the two germline ends. The CDR3 region is CASSAGWGNTEAFF. The CDR3 DNA reads TGTGCCAGCAGCGCGGGCTGGGGGAACACTGAAGCTTTCTTT. The variable domain in full, with the rest retrieved from reference TRBV5-8 and TRBJ1-1, is EAGVTQSPTHLIKTRGQQATLRCSPISGHTSVYWYQQALGLGLQFLLWYDEGEERNRGNFPPRFSGRQFPNYSSELNVNALELEDSALYLCASSAGWGNTEAFFGQGTRLTVV.

The gene calls are TRBV6-5 and TRBJ2-1; 12 nucleotides line up with TRBD2. Germline V lookup: CDR1 MNHEY, CDR2 SVGAGI. The CDR3 totals 15 residues. V lost 4 bases to trimming and J lost 8 bases; unmatched junction nucleotides: 6. CDR3 nucleotide sequence: TGTGCCAGCAGTTCCGGGACTAGCGGGTGGGATGAGCAGTTCTTC. As protein: CASSSGTSGWDEQFF.

In the case of this clone: This may stem from a read error, because a much larger clone lies one nucleotide away. This rearrangement joins TRBV7-6 to TRBJ2-2; unclear D gene. Germline lookup yields CDR1 SGHVS and CDR2 FNYEAQ. This CDR3 comprises 13 residues. Trimming took 1 base from V and 1 from J, leaving 1 base between them. As DNA, the CDR3 is TGTGCCAGCAGCTTAGGGAACACCGGGGAGCTGTTTTTT. Amino acids: CASSLGNTGELFF.

This clone was picked up many times. The chain employs TRBV14 and TRBJ2-7; 9 bases are a match to TRBD2. The CDR3 consists of 14 residues. Trimming removed 2 bases from V and 5 bases from J; junction bases left unmatched: 4. The germline CDR1 and CDR2 sequences are SGHDN and FVKESK. CDR3 nucleotide sequence: TGTGCCAGCAGCCAACTCAGCGGGAGGAACGAGCAGTACTTC. This codes for CASSQLSGRNEQYF.

This clone was counted between two and nine times. The junction departs from the called germline gene at one end, perhaps through a read error. This rearrangement joins TRBV5-4 to TRBJ2-5, with unresolved D. The CDR3 runs 15 residues. Germline CDR1 and CDR2: SGHNT and YYREEE (reference sequence). CDR3 nucleotides: TGCGCCAGCAGCCAAGATCTCCTTCGTGTCGAGACCCAGTACTTC. This sequence encodes CASSQDLLRVETQYF.

This chain joins TRBV28 and TRBJ1-3; D might be TRBD1 (5 bases). The germline V and J ends were trimmed by 1 base and 4 bases, with 11 bases remaining between them. Germline V gene lookup returns CDR1 MDHEN and CDR2 SYDVKM. The CDR3 totals 15 residues. The CDR3 sequence: CASSLSGRAGNTIYF. The CDR3 DNA sequence: TGTGCCAGCAGTTTATCGGGCAGGGCCGGAAACACCATATATTTT.

The table lists this clone with a few counts. The chain uses TRBV19 and TRBJ1-5; a possible D gene is TRBD1 (6 bases). Germline assignment: CDR1 LNHDA and CDR2 SQIVND (reference sequence). The CDR3 totals 16 residues. Trimming left V 5 bases short and J 3 bases short, with 17 bases between. The CDR3 coding sequence is TGTGCCAGTAGTCCACAGGGCAACGTGGTCAATCAGCCCCAGCATTTT. It yields the protein CASSPQGNVVNQPQHF.

This rearrangement joins TRBV7-8 to TRBJ2-6, with D perhaps being TRBD1 or TRBD2 (5 bases each). This CDR3 comprises 18 residues. Germline V gene lookup returns CDR1 SGHVS and CDR2 FQNEAQ. The germline V and J ends were trimmed by 3 bases and 0 bases, with 15 bases remaining between them. DNA of the CDR3: TGTGCCAGCAGCTTTTTTTTCGGGGACCACTCTGGGGCCAACGTCCTGACTTTC. This encodes CASSFFFGDHSGANVLTF.

This clone turned up a few times. The rearrangement links TRBV11-2 to TRBJ1-1; D is unclear. Germline CDR1 and CDR2: SGHAT and FQNNGV. The V end lost 3 bases, the J end lost 11 bases, and 16 bases lay between the germline ends. The length of the CDR3 is 13 residues. Written as DNA, the CDR3 is TGTGCCAGCAGCTTTTCTACCGGCACGGAGGCTTTCTTT. Its protein is CASSFSTGTEAFF.

This clone was counted a few times. V usage is TRBV18 and J usage is TRBJ2-5; weak D call: TRBD1 (5 bases). CDR3 length: 15 residues. Germline CDR1 is KGHSH and CDR2 is LQKENI. V was cut by 3 bases and J by 0 bases, with 11 bases left in between. The CDR3 protein is CASSPLQGYQETQYF. The CDR3 DNA reads TGTGCCAGCTCACCCCTCCAGGGATACCAAGAGACCCAGTACTTC.

The chain recombines TRBV27 with TRBJ2-5; D is possibly TRBD2 (6 bases). V was pared by 6 bases and J by 2 bases, with 16 bases between. The CDR3 extends over 15 amino acids. In germline, CDR1 is MNHEY, CDR2 SMNVEV (reference sequence). The CDR3 spells CASRRTGLQQETQYF. CDR3 nucleotide sequence: TGTGCCAGCAGGAGAACGGGACTGCAACAAGAGACCCAGTACTTC.

This clone was seen repeatedly, ten times or more. The rearrangement links TRBV25-1 to TRBJ2-7; TRBD2 matches 7 bases. V gave up 9 bases and J gave up 0 bases; unmatched junction bases: 5. The CDR3 has 13 residues. The germline gives CDR1 MGHDK, CDR2 SYGVNS. CDR3 DNA sequence: TGTGCCAGGGGAGGGTGGAACTCCTACGAGCAGTACTTC. It is translated as CARGGWNSYEQYF.

This clone was detected many times. This rearrangement joins TRBV29-1 to TRBJ2-2; tentative D call: TRBD1 (6 bases). Deletions cut 4 bases from V and 4 bases from J, with 13 bases between. This CDR3 region has 14 residues. In germline, CDR1 is SQVTM, CDR2 ANQGSEA. The CDR3: CSVVQGQGTGELFF. The CDR3 nucleotides are TGCAGCGTTGTACAGGGTCAGGGCACCGGGGAGCTGTTTTTT.

V is TRBV13 and J is TRBJ2-1, with TRBD1 identical over 9 bases. This CDR3 spans 14 amino acids. With V trimmed by 6 bases and J by 2 bases, 2 bases remained unmatched. Germline V gives CDR1 PRHDT, CDR2 FYEKMQ (reference sequence). The CDR3 DNA reads as TGTGCCAGCAGAAGGACAGGGGCCTACAATGAGCAGTTCTTC. Translated: CASRRTGAYNEQFF.

This clone was detected many times. The chain recombines TRBV7-2 with TRBJ2-4; 7 bases fit TRBD1. Germline V CDR1 and CDR2: SGHTA, FQGNSA. The CDR3 totals 17 residues. Trimming took 4 bases from V and 0 from J; bases not matched to a gene: 9. In DNA, the CDR3 is TGTGCCAGCAGCTCAGGGACAGACTTCTTAGCCAAAAACATTCAGTACTTC. Its translation is CASSSGTDFLAKNIQYF.

This clone has only a few counts. The chain employs TRBV6-6 and TRBJ2-6; D uncertain. Germline CDR1 reads MNHNY; CDR2 reads SVGAGI (reference sequence). Deletions cut 4 bases from V and 0 bases from J, with 7 bases between. The CDR3 has 15 amino acids. CDR3 amino acids: CASSSPASGANVLTF. DNA of the CDR3: TGTGCCAGCAGTTCCCCGGCCTCTGGGGCCAACGTCCTGACTTTC.

The V call is TRBV27, the J call TRBJ2-7; tentative D call: TRBD1 (6 bases). This CDR3 region has 13 residues. The germline CDR1 and CDR2 sequences are MNHEY and SMNVEV (reference sequence). Trimming pared 5 bases from V and 6 bases from J, leaving 14 bases between. CDR3 protein: CASSLGPGVEQYF. The CDR3 bases are TGTGCCAGCAGTCTGGGGCCAGGGGTCGAGCAGTACTTC.

The V and J genes are TRBV18 and TRBJ1-4, with D maybe TRBD1 (5 bases). V was trimmed by 8 bases and J by 0 bases, leaving 7 bases between them. Germline V gene sequence: CDR1 KGHSH, CDR2 LQKENI. This CDR3 is built from 13 residues. CDR3 in amino acids: CASRQSTNEKLFF. The CDR3 nucleotides are TGTGCCAGCCGACAGTCAACTAATGAAAAACTGTTTTTT.